The source of this TCR beta chain is a study of blood T cell repertoires in COVID-19. Study in general: Sites in the United States, Italy and Spain provided acute and convalescent COVID-19 samples. The analysed material was cDNA or gDNA that came from T cells, B-cell-depleted T cells, or PBMCs.

Per germline, CDR1 KGHDR and CDR2 SFDVKD. The CDR3 contains 16 residues. V lost 7 bases and J lost 3, with 19 bases in between. This clone occurred once. Original processing notes: It was from reference gene primer amplification that nucleated cell counts were estimated. The table came from immunoSEQ multiplex PCR; TCRdb's copy has only in-frame clones and leaves some out. The V and J calls and clone size are taken from that table; D and trimming were inferred from the DNA. The sample lists tens of thousands of clones, about 87% occurring once. V and J are TRBV24-1 and TRBJ2-3, with D possibly TRBD2 on 7 matching bases. Sequenced input: peripheral blood. This TCR came from a human donor with acute or convalescent COVID-19. The donor label of this sample is uncertain. The chain's CDR3 is CATRAGRGGGTDTQYF. CDR3 DNA sequence: TGTGCCACCAGAGCTGGGAGGGGGGGCGGTACAGATACGCAGTATTTT.